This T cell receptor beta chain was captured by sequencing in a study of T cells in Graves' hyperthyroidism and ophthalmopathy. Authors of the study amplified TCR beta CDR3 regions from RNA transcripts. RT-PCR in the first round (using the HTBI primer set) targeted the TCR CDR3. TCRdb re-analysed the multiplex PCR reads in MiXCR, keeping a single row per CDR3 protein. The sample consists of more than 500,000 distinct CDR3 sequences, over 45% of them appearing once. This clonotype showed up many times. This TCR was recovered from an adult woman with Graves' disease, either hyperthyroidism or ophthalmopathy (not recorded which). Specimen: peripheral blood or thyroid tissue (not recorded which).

The CDR3 bases are TGTGCCAGCAGCAAATTTGACGAGCAGTACTTC. Translation gives CASSKFDEQYF. The chain couples TRBV7-9 to TRBJ2-7; D remains ambiguous. Germline lookup yields CDR1 SEHNR and CDR2 FQNEAQ (reference sequence). The CDR3 has 11 residues. Trimming left V 5 bases short and J 5 bases short, with 7 bases between.